Each of the 2 T cell receptor beta chains below was sequenced from the same sample in a study of Ad26.COV2.S vaccination and SARS-CoV-2 variants. Profiling relied on immunoSEQ multiplex PCR, and the TCRdb table lists in-frame clones only, not all of them. The sample contains about 350,000 clones, roughly 85% of which appear only once. Treatment meaning: over 15 received Ad26.COV2.S at low or high dose, single or two shots; a few received placebo; per-sample allocation not given. Day 63 following the first vaccine or placebo injection was when the samples were taken. Sequenced here: peripheral blood, sampled in a trial of Ad26.COV2.S vaccine versus placebo. Receptor source: a person between 18 and 60 years old who received the Ad26.COV2.S COVID-19 vaccine or a placebo.

The chain recombines TRBV10-3 with TRBJ1-2, with D possibly being TRBD1 (5 bases). The length of the CDR3 is 13 residues. Germline V lookup: CDR1 ENHRY, CDR2 SYGVKD. Trimming cost V 3 bases and J 8 bases, with 13 bases left between them. The CDR3 is CAISESRDAGYTF. CDR3 sequence (DNA): TGTGCCATCAGTGAAAGTAGGGACGCCGGCTACACCTTC.

The chain is built from TRBV15 and TRBJ2-3, with 8 positions matching TRBD1. Germline CDR1 is LNHNV and CDR2 is YYDKDF (reference sequence). The CDR3 is 15 amino acids. Trimming at V came to 1 base and at J to 3 bases, leaving 3 bases not matched to a gene. CDR3 sequence: CATSRGRGRTDTQYF. The CDR3 DNA sequence: TGTGCCACCAGCAGAGGCAGGGGGCGAACAGATACGCAGTATTTT.